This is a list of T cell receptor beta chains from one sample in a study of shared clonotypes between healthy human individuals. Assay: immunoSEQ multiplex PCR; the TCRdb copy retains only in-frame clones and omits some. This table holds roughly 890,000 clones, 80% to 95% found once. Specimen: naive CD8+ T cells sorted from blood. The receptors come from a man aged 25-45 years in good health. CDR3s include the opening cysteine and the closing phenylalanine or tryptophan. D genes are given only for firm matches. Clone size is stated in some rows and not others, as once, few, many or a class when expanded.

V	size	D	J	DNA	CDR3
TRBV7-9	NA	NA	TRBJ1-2	TGTGCCAGCAGCTTAGCCCTCGGACTGAGCGGCGCCTTC	CASSLALGLSGAF
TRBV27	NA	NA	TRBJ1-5	TGTGCCAGCAGTTCGTCGGGACCGATCAATCAGCCCCAGCATTTT	CASSSSGPINQPQHF
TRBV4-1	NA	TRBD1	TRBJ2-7	TGCGCCAGCAGCCAAGCCGGGACAGGGAACTACGAGCAGTACTTC	CASSQAGTGNYEQYF
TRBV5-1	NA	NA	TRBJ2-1	TGCGCCAGCAGTTCGACCGGGACGGTAGGTTACAATGAGCAGTTCTTC	CASSSTGTVGYNEQFF
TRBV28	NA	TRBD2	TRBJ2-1	TGTGCCAGCAGTTTCACTAGCGGGATATCCTACAATGAGCAGTTCTTC	CASSFTSGISYNEQFF
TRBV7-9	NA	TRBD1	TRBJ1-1	TGTGCCAGCAGCCCCCCGACAGGGATGAGCACTGAAGCTTTCTTT	CASSPPTGMSTEAFF
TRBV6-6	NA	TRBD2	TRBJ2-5	TGTGCCAGCAGCCCGGGACTAGCGGAGCCCCAAGAGACCCAGTACTTC	CASSPGLAEPQETQYF
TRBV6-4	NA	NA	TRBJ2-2	TGTGCCAGCAGTGACTCGACCGCGGGGGAGCTGTTTTTT	CASSDSTAGELFF
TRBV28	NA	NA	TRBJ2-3	TGTGCCAGCAGTTTAGTCGTCACAGATACGCAGTATTTT	CASSLVVTDTQYF
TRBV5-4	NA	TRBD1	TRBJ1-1	TGTGCCACCCGACAGGGGGTCACTGAAGCTTTCTTT	CATRQGVTEAFF
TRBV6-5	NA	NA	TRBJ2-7	TGTGCCAGCAGGGGTACAGACCGCTCCTACGAGCAGTACTTC	CASRGTDRSYEQYF
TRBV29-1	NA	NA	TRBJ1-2	TGCAGCGTTGAAGTATCCGGGGGCTATGGCTACACCTTC	CSVEVSGGYGYTF
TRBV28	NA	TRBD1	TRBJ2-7	TGTGCCAGCAGTTTTTGGGACAGTGCTTACTACGAGCAGTACTTC	CASSFWDSAYYEQYF
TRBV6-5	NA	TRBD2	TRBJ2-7	TGTGCCAGCGGGGGAGGGGAAAACGAGCAGTACTTC	CASGGGENEQYF
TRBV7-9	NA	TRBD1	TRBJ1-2	TGTGCCAGCAGCCCGACAGGGGCTAACTATGGCTACACCTTC	CASSPTGANYGYTF
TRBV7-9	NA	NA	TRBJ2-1	TGTGCCAGCAGCCCAAGTCTGGGTGAGCAGTTCTTC	CASSPSLGEQFF
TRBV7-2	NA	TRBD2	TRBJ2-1	TGTGCCAGCAGCTTAGGTTCTGCGGGAGGGCCCAGTGAGCAGTTCTTC	CASSLGSAGGPSEQFF
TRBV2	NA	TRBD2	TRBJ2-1	TGTGCCAGCAGCCGACTAGCGGGAGGTTTGGATGAGCAGTTCTTC	CASSRLAGGLDEQFF
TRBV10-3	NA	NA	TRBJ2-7	TGTGCCATCAGTGAGTCGTCCAGCTACGAGCAGTACTTC	CAISESSSYEQYF
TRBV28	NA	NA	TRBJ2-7	TGTGCCAGTTCTCAAGGGTACGGGCCCTACGAGCAGTACTTC	CASSQGYGPYEQYF
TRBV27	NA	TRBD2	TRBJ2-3	TGTGCCAGCAGCCCCGACGGGGGGGGAACGCAGTATTTT	CASSPDGGGTQYF
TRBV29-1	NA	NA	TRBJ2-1	TGCAGCGTTGATAGGAGCGGCAATGAGCAGTTCTTC	CSVDRSGNEQFF
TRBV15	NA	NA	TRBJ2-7	TGTGCCACCAGCCCTTCCGGGACGGCCAAATACGAGCAGTACTTC	CATSPSGTAKYEQYF
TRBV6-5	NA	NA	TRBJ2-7	TGTGCCAGCAGTTACTCGCCGGGAAGCCCTTACGAGCAGTACTTC	CASSYSPGSPYEQYF
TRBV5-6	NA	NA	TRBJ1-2	TGTGCCAGCAGCTTGGTGAGGGCTATAGACTATGGCTACACCTTC	CASSLVRAIDYGYTF
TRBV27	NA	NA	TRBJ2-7	TGTGCCAGCAGTCTCCTTACAGGTGACGAGCAGTACTTC	CASSLLTGDEQYF
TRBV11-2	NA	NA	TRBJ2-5	TGTGCCAGCAGCTTAGTCTCTCTCTTTCAAGAGACCCAGTACTTC	CASSLVSLFQETQYF
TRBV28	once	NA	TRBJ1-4	TGTGCCAGCAGTTTTGAACTGGGGGAAAAACTGTTTTTT	CASSFELGEKLFF
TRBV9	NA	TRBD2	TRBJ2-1	TGTGCCAGCAGCGTGTTAGCGGGAGGGCCGTACAATGAGCAGTTCTTC	CASSVLAGGPYNEQFF
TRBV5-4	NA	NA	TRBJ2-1	TGTGCCAGCAGATCCCGGCACAATGAGCAGTTCTTC	CASRSRHNEQFF
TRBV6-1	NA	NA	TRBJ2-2	TGTGCCAGTAATCCGGGGATGTACACCGGGGAGCTGTTTTTT	CASNPGMYTGELFF
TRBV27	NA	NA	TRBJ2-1	TGTGCCAGCAGTTTATGGGTCCGGGGGCCCCTACAGAATGAGCAGTTCTTC	CASSLWVRGPLQNEQFF
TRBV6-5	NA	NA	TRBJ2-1	TGTGCCAGCACCAACAGGGTCAATGAGCAGTTCTTC	CASTNRVNEQFF
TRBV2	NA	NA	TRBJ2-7	TGTGCCAGCAGTGAAATTCAGGTATCCTACGAGCAGTACTTC	CASSEIQVSYEQYF
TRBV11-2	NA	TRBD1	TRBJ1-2	TGTGCCAGCAGCCCCCCCGACAGGGATATTTGGGGCTACACCTTC	CASSPPDRDIWGYTF
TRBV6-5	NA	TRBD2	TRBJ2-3	TGTGCCAGCAGCCGGCTAGCGGGAGTACGGGATACGCAGTATTTT	CASSRLAGVRDTQYF